This TCR beta chain was documented in a study of T cell responses to AZD1222 COVID-19 vaccine. This table comes from immunoSEQ multiplex PCR, and its TCRdb copy is limited to in-frame clones, with some not included. The table has about 150,000 clones, over 80% seen once; the top ten hold 8% to 10%. General study findings and limits: The repertoires were collected only after the peak T cell response. Reportedly, nearly half the spike-specific TCRs target unmutated variant regions. Two AZD1222 administrations were followed by greater Spike-specific TCR breadth and depth.

As to this clone: No antigen is known for it. One end of the junction is discordant with germline, which a read error may explain.

This sequence was found in an adult who received the AZD1222 COVID-19 vaccine. The source was peripheral blood, collected 28 days after the second AZD1222 dose.

The CDR3 protein is CASSLDYTTDTQYF. The CDR3 DNA sequence: TGTGCTAGCAGCTTAGACTATACCACAGATACGCAGTATTTT. The chain employs TRBV7-7 and TRBJ2-3; TRBD2 might be the D (5 bases). Per germline, CDR1 SSHAT and CDR2 FNYEAQ (reference sequence). The CDR3 has 14 residues.